These 30 T cell receptor beta chains were sequenced from one sample in a study of tumor-infiltrating lymphocytes in primary liver carcinoma. RNA isolated from unsorted whole blood supplied the blood RNA, with germline DNA also extracted. cDNA specific to TCR beta was made from 500 to 650 ng of total RNA, with a constant-region primer employed for priming. The TCR beta library was amplified through three nested multiplex PCR rounds in a modified ARM-PCR procedure. Two initial PCR rounds of roughly 10 cycles each paired TRBV1-TRBV30 forward primers with a C-beta reverse primer. A single record per CDR3 protein comes from TCRdb applying MiXCR to the multiplex PCR reads. The sample has some 320,000 distinct CDR3 sequences; more than 55% are singletons. The material sequenced was peripheral blood. All receptors come from a man between 35 and 55 years old with primary liver carcinoma and hepatitis B virus infection.

Note on this clonotype: The junction differs from germline at one of its ends, possibly a read error. The chain links TRBV5-1 to TRBJ2-5, with D possibly called TRBD1 or TRBD2 (6 bases each). The germline V gene has CDR1 SGHRS and CDR2 YFSETQ. The CDR3 runs to 14 residues. The CDR3 loop is CTSSLLGGEETQHF. CDR3 nucleotides: TGCACCAGCAGCTTGCTGGGGGGCGAAGAGACCCAGCACTTC.

The table lists this clonotype with many counts. The rearrangement uses TRBV5-1 and TRBJ1-2, with D tentatively TRBD1 (5 bases). The V gene's germline CDR1 is SGHRS and CDR2 YFSETQ. The CDR3 contains 14 residues. Trimming removed 4 bases from V and 1 base from J, with 11 bases in between. The chain's CDR3 is CASSLGPNNYGYTF. In nucleotides, the CDR3 is TGCGCCAGCAGCCTGGGACCGAATAACTATGGCTACACCTTC.

Concerning this clonotype itself: Being one base from a much bigger clone, this may be a read error. The chain has TRBV12-3 or TRBV12-4 and TRBJ2-6, with TRBD1 matching over 9 bases. The junction had 4 bases not matched to a gene; V was cut back by 6 bases and J by 4 bases. This CDR3 contains 15 residues. The CDR3 nucleotides are TGTGCCAGCAGACGGACAGGGGAAGGGGCCAACGTCCTGACTTTC. It translates to CASRRTGEGANVLTF.

Comments on this clonotype: This CDR3 fails to terminate in the conserved phenylalanine or tryptophan, so it likely reflects a read error. The chain carries TRBV25-1 and TRBJ2-3, with D possibly matching TRBD2 (5 bases). CDR1 is MGHDK, CDR2 SYGVNS, per germline. V was pared by 3 bases and J by 0 bases, with 13 bases between. The CDR3 loop spans 16 amino acids. For the CDR3, the DNA is TGTGCCAGCAGTGATAACCTAGCTAGAAGCACAGATACGCAGTATCTT. Amino acid sequence: CASSDNLARSTDTQYL.

To note about this clonotype: The CDR3 carries no conserved terminal phenylalanine or tryptophan, so it likely arises from a read error. The DNA is left out, because the CDR3 cannot be placed on it with certainty; the CDR3 is given as TCRdb lists it. The V gene is TRBV25-1, the J gene TRBJ1-2; whether TRBD1, the table's D call, matches the DNA was not checked. Germline V CDR1 and CDR2: MGHDK, SYGVNS. The CDR3 has 12 amino acids, counting both end residues. CDR3 residues: CASSYDRGRVTL.

The genes are TRBV11-2 and TRBJ2-1, with TRBD2 matching over 10 bases. Germline V lookup: CDR1 SGHAT, CDR2 FQNNGV. Trimming at V came to 7 bases and at J to 9 bases, leaving 12 bases not matched to a gene. The length of the CDR3 is 15 residues. CDR3 sequence (DNA): TGTGCCAGCAACCCCCGCGGACTAGCGGACATTGAGCAGTTCTTC. This sequence encodes CASNPRGLADIEQFF.

In its sample, this clonotype was seen many times. The CDR3 spells CASSLAGTGREQYF. The CDR3 region has the DNA TGTGCCAGCAGTTTAGCCGGGACAGGGAGGGAGCAGTACTTC. The V and J genes are TRBV12-3 or TRBV12-4 and TRBJ2-7, with 9 positions matching TRBD1. The V segment lost 0 bases and the J segment 7 bases; nucleotides outside the gene matches: 4. This CDR3 has 14 amino acids.

As regards this clonotype: This may come from a read error, since a much larger clone is one base off. The CDR3 is CASGVWDTQYF. The CDR3 bases are TGTGCCAGTGGTGTATGGGATACGCAGTATTTT. V usage is TRBV6-5 and J usage is TRBJ2-3; D not certain. Germline V gene sequence: CDR1 MNHEY, CDR2 SVGAGI. Trimming shortened V by 9 bases and J by 6 bases, and 10 bases separated the two germline ends. The CDR3 runs to 11 residues.

V gene TRBV6-2 or TRBV6-3 combines with J gene TRBJ1-2; 9 positions agree with TRBD1. This CDR3 region has 15 residues. Trimming took 5 bases from V and 8 from J; bases not matched to a gene: 12. Germline loops: CDR1 MNHEY, CDR2 SVGEGT. The CDR3 DNA sequence: TGTGCCAGCAGTCACCTGTCCGGGACAGGGAACGGCTACACCTTC. Its protein is CASSHLSGTGNGYTF.

This clonotype appeared many times. The chain has TRBV6-2 or TRBV6-3 and TRBJ2-7; 9 bases are a match to TRBD1. Germline V gene lookup returns CDR1 MNHEY and CDR2 SVGEGT. V lost 4 bases to trimming and J lost 4 bases; unmatched junction nucleotides: 11. The CDR3 is 16 amino acids. As DNA, the CDR3 is TGTGCCAGCAGTTCCCCCCGTTCGACAGGGGGATACGAGCAGTACTTC. Translating gives CASSSPRSTGGYEQYF.

This clonotype was counted at least ten times. The chain joins TRBV29-1 to TRBJ2-2; TRBD1 is a possible D gene (5 bases). V gave up 5 bases and J gave up 7 bases, with 11 bases separating them. Germline lookup yields CDR1 SQVTM and CDR2 ANQGSEA. There are 12 residues in the CDR3. This CDR3 reads CSVIGAIGELFF. The CDR3 DNA reads as TGCAGCGTTATAGGGGCTATCGGGGAGCTGTTTTTT.

With regard to this clonotype: A read error may explain this, as a much larger clone is one base away. The chain links TRBV6-1 to TRBJ2-3; TRBD2 agrees at 11 bases. V was clipped by 0 bases and J by 11 bases; unmatched bases: 7. CDR3 size: 15 residues. Germline CDR1 MNHNS, CDR2 SASEGT. CDR3 nucleotide sequence: TGTGCCAGCAGTGAAGCGCGACTAGCGGGGACCCTGCAGTATTTT. This gives the protein CASSEARLAGTLQYF.

This clonotype showed up many times. V is TRBV4-3 and J is TRBJ2-1; no clear D gene. CDR3 size: 13 residues. The germline V and J ends were trimmed by 0 bases and 9 bases, with 9 bases remaining between them. The germline CDR1 and CDR2 sequences are LGHNA and YSLEER. Here the CDR3 reads CASSQDRVGEQFF. In DNA form, the CDR3 reads TGCGCCAGCAGCCAAGATCGTGTCGGTGAGCAGTTCTTC.

This clonotype was counted once. Given a much more abundant clone one base away, this may be a read error. The J gene is TRBJ1-1, the V gene TRBV4-3; D remains unclear. This CDR3 is built from 15 residues. Germline-derived CDR1 and CDR2 are LGHNA and YSLEER. The CDR3, as DNA: TGCGCCAGCAGCCAAGATCGCGGGAGGAACACTGAAGCTTCCTTT. It yields the protein CASSQDRGRNTEASF.

This chain connects TRBV5-1 to TRBJ2-2, with 7 bases fitting TRBD1. The germline gives CDR1 SGHRS, CDR2 YFSETQ. J gave up 7 bases and V 2 bases, and 11 bases lay outside the gene matches. The CDR3 is made up of 16 amino acids. CDR3: CASSLLGQPSIGELFF. The CDR3 bases are TGCGCCAGCAGCTTATTGGGACAGCCTAGTATCGGGGAGCTGTTTTTT.

The chain carries TRBV30 and TRBJ1-2; possibly TRBD1 for D (5 bases). Germline values: CDR1 GTSNPN, CDR2 SVGIG (reference sequence). CDR3 length equals 11 residues. Trimming stripped 8 bases from V and 8 bases from J, with 15 bases between. As DNA, the CDR3 is TGTGCCCGAGGACACCCCAGAGGCTACACCTTC. Amino acids: CARGHPRGYTF.

This clonotype was observed many times. This chain connects TRBV4-2 to TRBJ1-1; D remains ambiguous. CDR1 LGHNA and CDR2 YNFKEQ come from the germline V gene. V lost 0 bases and J lost 5, with 10 bases in between. CDR3 length equals 14 residues. As DNA, the CDR3 is TGTGCCAGCAGCCAAGACACGAAGGGAACTGAAGCTTTCTTT. Translation: CASSQDTKGTEAFF.

This chain links TRBV11-3 with TRBJ2-3, with 8 bases aligning to TRBD1. The CDR3 extends over 14 amino acids. V lost 7 bases to trimming and J lost 6 bases; unmatched junction nucleotides: 9. CDR1 is SGHNT and CDR2 is YENEEA in the germline V gene. As DNA, the CDR3 is TGTGCCAGCAACTACAGGGGGACGGTTGATACGCAGTATTTT. Residues: CASNYRGTVDTQYF.

This clonotype was seen at least ten times. The gene calls are TRBV6-2 or TRBV6-3 and TRBJ1-1; D is unclear. The germline gives CDR1 MNHEY, CDR2 SVGEGT. The CDR3 covers 17 residues. V lost 2 bases and J 1 base, leaving 17 bases between the germline ends. CDR3 in DNA: TGTGCCAGCAGTTACCTCAAAGGATCAGGATCGAACACTGAAGCTTTCTTT. Its protein product is CASSYLKGSGSNTEAFF.

V gene TRBV6-6 combines with J gene TRBJ1-5; D is uncertain. This CDR3 spans 14 amino acids. V lost 8 bases and J 2 bases, leaving 13 bases between the germline ends. Germline CDR1 reads MNHNY; CDR2 reads SVGAGI (reference sequence). The CDR3 sequence: CASVGLGGNQPQHF. CDR3 sequence (DNA): TGTGCCAGCGTTGGGCTCGGTGGCAATCAGCCCCAGCATTTT.

Remarks on this clonotype: Since a much larger clone is just one base distant, this may be a read error. The gene calls are TRBV29-1 and TRBJ1-3; TRBD1 aligns across 12 bases. Germline-derived CDR1 and CDR2 are SQVTM and ANQGSEA. The CDR3 sequence is 15 residues long. The V gene end was trimmed by 7 bases and the J gene end by 3 bases; junction bases not matched to a gene: 7. CDR3 loop: CSAMGQGACGNTIYF. CDR3 nucleotide sequence: TGCAGCGCCATGGGACAGGGGGCATGTGGAAACACCATATATTTT.

This clonotype was seen only a few times. The rearrangement uses TRBV5-4 and TRBJ2-7, with TRBD2 as a possible D gene (7 bases). V was clipped by 4 bases and J by 5 bases, with 16 bases between them. The CDR3 extends over 14 amino acids. Germline V gene sequence: CDR1 SGHNT, CDR2 YYREEE (reference sequence). CDR3 nucleotide sequence: TGTGCCAGCAGCCCACAGGGAGGGGACCACGAGCAGTACTTC. Translated: CASSPQGGDHEQYF.

As for this clonotype: The CDR3 does not close with the conserved phenylalanine or tryptophan, likely indicating a read error. The chain combines TRBV29-1 with TRBJ1-2; a weak D match, TRBD1 (6 bases). There are 14 residues in the CDR3. V was shortened by 6 bases and J by 6 bases, with 20 bases between the two germline ends. Per germline, CDR1 SQVTM and CDR2 ANQGSEA. DNA of the CDR3: TGCAGCGTCCATTTCGTTGGCAGGGGAGATGGCTACACCTCC. Its translation: CSVHFVGRGDGYTS.

This clonotype was seen ten or more times. The genes are TRBV29-1 and TRBJ2-2; no clear D. V was trimmed by 4 bases and J by 4 bases, leaving 13 bases between them. The CDR3 length is 14 residues. Germline CDR1 and CDR2: SQVTM and ANQGSEA. The DNA of the CDR3 is TGCAGCGTTGTATCGCCAGCTCTCACCGGGGAGCTGTTTTTT. Translation gives CSVVSPALTGELFF.

A word on this clonotype: It may be a read error: a sequence one base away is much more abundant. This chain uses TRBV28 with TRBJ2-3; 11 bases agree with TRBD2. The CDR3 is made up of 16 amino acids. J was trimmed by 7 bases and V by 6 bases; bases with no gene match: 12. The germline V gene has CDR1 MDHEN and CDR2 SYDVKM. The CDR3 loop reads CASRLVAGGEGYTQYF. The CDR3 DNA follows: TGTGCCAGCAGGCTAGTAGCGGGAGGGGAAGGGTATACGCAGTATTTT.

On this clonotype: In this CDR3 the conserved last residue, phenylalanine or tryptophan, is missing, so a read error is likely. The J gene is TRBJ2-5, the V gene TRBV6-6; 8 nucleotides match TRBD2. Germline V gives CDR1 MNHNY, CDR2 SVGAGI (reference sequence). The V and J ends lost 2 bases and 5 bases, in that order; junction bases with no gene match: 4. This CDR3 region has 14 residues. The CDR3, as DNA: TGTGCCAGCAGTTACGGGACTAGGATGGAGACCCAGTACTTA. As protein: CASSYGTRMETQYL.

The sample holds many counts of this clonotype. The chain has TRBV6-2 or TRBV6-3 and TRBJ2-1, with 11 bases that match TRBD2. Germline CDR1 and CDR2: MNHEY and SVGEGT. The CDR3 length is 13 residues. Trimming cost V 8 bases and J 5 bases; bases outside gene matches: 2. The CDR3 DNA reads as TGTGCCAGCGGGACTAGCGGACACAATGAGCAGTTCTTC. The encoded protein is CASGTSGHNEQFF.

Notes on this clonotype: Just one base apart from a much larger clone, this may be a read error. This rearrangement joins TRBV5-4 to TRBJ2-1, with 11 bases aligning to TRBD1. Germline loops: CDR1 SGHNT, CDR2 YYREEE (reference sequence). The CDR3 contains 15 residues. Here the CDR3 reads CDSSLDRGRYNEQFF. The CDR3 DNA reads TGTGACAGCAGCCTGGACAGGGGGCGATACAATGAGCAGTTCTTC.

This clonotype was detected only a few times. The chain recombines TRBV7-9 with TRBJ1-1; possibly TRBD1 for D (6 bases). CDR1 is SEHNR and CDR2 is FQNEAQ in the germline V gene (reference sequence). The CDR3 runs to 13 residues. Trimming removed 5 bases from V and 2 bases from J, with 9 bases in between. The CDR3 is CASSRTANTEAFF. DNA of the CDR3: TGTGCCAGCAGCCGGACAGCAAACACTGAAGCTTTCTTT.

This clonotype was seen more than once but under ten times. CDR3: CASGLAGQGSFEQFF. The CDR3 DNA is TGTGCTAGTGGTTTAGCGGGTCAAGGTTCTTTTGAGCAGTTCTTC. The chain joins TRBV12-5 to TRBJ2-1, with D possibly being TRBD2 (6 bases). CDR1 and CDR2 from the germline V gene are LGHNT and FRNRAP. CDR3 length: 15 amino acids. V lost 3 bases, J lost 9 bases, and 18 bases lay in between.